This T cell receptor (beta chain) was retrieved from a study of T cell repertoires in cytomegalovirus infection. CDR3 length: 16 residues. V shed 5 bases and J shed 6 bases, with 22 bases lying between them. The germline CDR1 and CDR2 sequences are SEHNR and FQNEAQ (reference sequence). From the reads, TCRdb called clonotypes with MiXCR, one entry per CDR3 protein. The sample consists of about 770,000 distinct CDR3 sequences, almost 30% of them appearing once. This clonotype was detected only a few times. What it binds is unknown. The source material was cultured CD8+ T cells from PBMCs, sampled from culture after CMV antigen stimulation. This rearrangement joins TRBV7-9 to TRBJ2-5, with D possibly being TRBD2 (7 bases). The receptor was isolated from a human donor in good health (CMV status not recorded). Some clones in this sample may be carry-over from other donors' samples. The DNA for the CDR3 is TGTGCCAGCAGCCCCAACCGGGGGCGGGAGTTAAAGACCCAGTACTTC. Amino acids: CASSPNRGRELKTQYF.